The 29 T cell receptor beta chains presented below share a single source sample, sequenced in a study of blood T cell repertoires in COVID-19. This table comes from immunoSEQ multiplex PCR, and its TCRdb copy is limited to in-frame clones, with some not included. The sample shows roughly 110,000 clones, approximately 85% of them seen only once. The sequencing input was peripheral blood. The receptors originated from a woman aged 55-70 years with COVID-19, enrolled during active disease.

CDR3 region: CASSQEPGEATNEKLFF. As DNA, the CDR3 is TGTGCCAGCAGCCAAGAACCCGGAGAAGCAACTAATGAAAAACTGTTTTTT. V gene TRBV3-1 (or the pseudogene TRBV3-2) combines with J gene TRBJ1-4, with D uncertain. Germline CDR1 LGHDT, CDR2 YNNKEL (reference sequence). V gave up 0 bases and J gave up 0 bases, with 11 bases separating them. The CDR3 covers 17 residues.

The chain carries TRBV6-5 and TRBJ1-1, with D possibly TRBD1 on 6 matching bases. The CDR3 has 14 residues. V was clipped by 6 bases and J by 1 base, with 12 bases between them. Germline loops: CDR1 MNHEY, CDR2 SVGAGI. The CDR3 bases are TGTGCCAGCAGCCGGGGGGCCACGAACACTGAAGCTTTCTTT. Amino acids: CASSRGATNTEAFF.

This chain uses TRBV19 with TRBJ1-5; no firm D call. The CDR3 extends over 13 amino acids. V dropped 6 bases and J dropped 3 bases, with 9 bases sitting between them. Germline V CDR1 and CDR2: LNHDA, SQIVND (reference sequence). In DNA, the CDR3 is TGTGCCAGTAGACCAGGTTACAATCAGCCCCAGCATTTT. Its protein is CASRPGYNQPQHF.

The chain joins TRBV7-3 to TRBJ1-2; D possibly corresponds to TRBD1 (5 bases). Trimming pared 5 bases from V and 3 bases from J, leaving 19 bases between. The CDR3 consists of 16 residues. Per the germline V gene, CDR1 is SGHTA and CDR2 is FQGTGA. The CDR3 nucleotides are TGTGCCAGCAGCCCAACGGGGGGAGACGGAGACTATGGCTACACCTTC. Translating it yields CASSPTGGDGDYGYTF.

V is TRBV6-5 and J is TRBJ2-7, with TRBD2 matching over 8 bases. Germline V gives CDR1 MNHEY, CDR2 SVGAGI. The junction had 12 bases not matched to a gene; V was cut back by 4 bases and J by 7 bases. The CDR3 loop spans 15 amino acids. The CDR3: CASSSLIAGTGEQYF. The DNA for the CDR3 is TGTGCCAGCAGTTCCCTAATAGCGGGGACGGGGGAGCAGTACTTC.

The V and J genes are TRBV7-2 and TRBJ1-1, with D tentatively TRBD1 (6 bases). Trimming cost V 6 bases and J 0 bases, with 23 bases left between them. The germline V gene encodes CDR1 SGHTA and CDR2 FQGNSA. The CDR3 contains 18 residues. CDR3 in amino acids: CASRTTSQGIRMNTEAFF. CDR3 in DNA: TGTGCCAGCAGAACAACATCTCAGGGGATCCGGATGAACACTGAAGCTTTCTTT.

The CDR3 loop reads CASKAGQLHSPLHF. In nucleotides, the CDR3 is TGTGCCAGCAAGGCGGGACAGCTACATTCACCCCTCCACTTT. The V and J genes are TRBV6-5 and TRBJ1-6, with 7 positions matching TRBD1. Unmatched junction bases numbered 8, after V lost 7 bases and J lost 8 bases. Germline V gene lookup returns CDR1 MNHEY and CDR2 SVGAGI. The length of the CDR3 is 14 residues.

This CDR3 reads CASSLQRQGGQYF. The CDR3 region has the DNA TGTGCCAGCAGCTTACAAAGGCAGGGCGGGCAGTACTTC. The chain joins TRBV7-9 to TRBJ2-7; D is perhaps TRBD1 (5 bases). V lost 2 bases and J 9 bases, leaving 14 bases between the germline ends. The CDR3 is 13 residues long. Germline-derived CDR1 and CDR2 are SEHNR and FQNEAQ (reference sequence).

The rearrangement joins TRBV7-6 to TRBJ1-2, with D possibly TRBD1 on 6 matching bases. V shed 5 bases and J shed 3 bases, with 19 bases lying between them. The CDR3 consists of 16 residues. Per germline, CDR1 SGHVS and CDR2 FNYEAQ. The DNA of the CDR3 is TGTGCCAGCAGCCGTACACAGTGGGCAGGGGACTATGGCTACACCTTC. This sequence encodes CASSRTQWAGDYGYTF.

This chain uses TRBV6-1 with TRBJ1-2, with D possibly TRBD1 on 5 matching bases. Deletions cut 6 bases from V and 4 bases from J, with 27 bases between. The germline CDR1 and CDR2 sequences are MNHNS and SASEGT. This CDR3 has 18 residues. DNA of the CDR3: TGTGCCAGCAGCGAAACCTTAATTCAGGGACTTACCACCTATGGCTACACCTTC. This encodes CASSETLIQGLTTYGYTF.

The chain has TRBV27 and TRBJ1-6; D is ambiguous. This CDR3 has 12 residues. Trimming removed 2 bases from V and 7 bases from J, with 3 bases in between. Germline V gene sequence: CDR1 MNHEY, CDR2 SMNVEV (reference sequence). The CDR3 is CASSLGNSPLHF. Here the CDR3 DNA reads TGTGCCAGCAGTTTAGGCAATTCACCCCTCCACTTT.

V gene TRBV5-8 combines with J gene TRBJ2-7; 9 bases line up with TRBD1. The length of the CDR3 is 14 residues. CDR1 is SGHTS, CDR2 YDEGEE, per germline. J lost 6 bases, V lost 2 bases, and 6 bases had no gene match. Written as DNA, the CDR3 is TGTGCCAGCAGCTTACAGGGGGCATCGGGCGAGCAGTACTTC. This translates into CASSLQGASGEQYF.

The rearrangement uses TRBV19 and TRBJ2-7; 9 bases are a match to TRBD1. V lost 5 bases and J lost 5; bases outside the gene matches: 7. The CDR3 is 14 amino acids. CDR1 and CDR2 from the germline V gene are LNHDA and SQIVND (reference sequence). CDR3 residues: CASSSGDRGDEQYF. In DNA, the CDR3 is TGTGCCAGTAGTTCGGGCGACAGGGGGGACGAGCAGTACTTC. The full variable domain, completed using reference TRBV19 and TRBJ2-7, is DGGITQSPKYLFRKEGQNVTLSCEQNLNHDAMYWYRQDPGQGLRLIYYSQIVNDFQKGDIAEGYSVSREKKESFPLTVTSAQKNPTAFYLCASSSGDRGDEQYFGPGTRLTVT.

V gene TRBV18 combines with J gene TRBJ1-5; D remains ambiguous. Per germline, CDR1 KGHSH and CDR2 LQKENI. The CDR3 has 14 residues. Trimming left V 1 base short and J 7 bases short, with 11 bases between. CDR3 protein: CASSPRKEGQPQHF. As DNA, the CDR3 is TGTGCCAGCTCACCACGGAAGGAGGGCCAGCCCCAGCATTTT.

The chain carries TRBV30 and TRBJ2-5; 10 nucleotides line up with TRBD1. Germline trimming cut 6 bases from V and 5 bases from J; bases unmatched to any gene: 6. CDR3 size: 13 residues. Germline-derived CDR1 and CDR2 are GTSNPN and SVGIG (reference sequence). The CDR3 protein is CACDRGRRETQYF. The CDR3 coding sequence is TGTGCCTGTGACAGGGGGCGCAGGGAGACCCAGTACTTC.

The rearrangement uses TRBV5-1 and TRBJ1-5; 9 bases fit TRBD1. J gave up 0 bases and V 0 bases, and 4 bases lay outside the gene matches. CDR1 is SGHRS and CDR2 is YFSETQ in the germline V gene. The CDR3 has 17 amino acids. DNA for the CDR3: TGCGCCAGCAGCTTGGAGGGACAGGGCATTAGCAATCAGCCCCAGCATTTT. It translates to CASSLEGQGISNQPQHF.

V usage is TRBV3-1 (or the pseudogene TRBV3-2) and J usage is TRBJ1-1; D may be TRBD1 (6 bases). Germline assignment: CDR1 LGHDT and CDR2 YNNKEL (reference sequence). The CDR3 contains 15 residues. V was shortened by 4 bases and J by 4 bases, with 16 bases between the two germline ends. The CDR3 region has the DNA TGTGCCAGCAGCCCCCAGCCAGGGGAGAGCACTGAAGCTTTCTTT. Translation: CASSPQPGESTEAFF.

The V and J genes are TRBV7-9 and TRBJ2-7, with TRBD1 identical over 8 bases. Germline V lookup: CDR1 SEHNR, CDR2 FQNEAQ (reference sequence). CDR3 length: 14 residues. The V and J ends lost 6 bases and 6 bases, in that order; junction bases with no gene match: 10. CDR3 residues: CASSRTGQPLEQYF. The CDR3 coding sequence is TGTGCCAGCAGTAGGACAGGGCAACCCCTCGAGCAGTACTTC.

This chain joins TRBV29-1 and TRBJ2-5, with 13 bases that match TRBD2. Germline V gene data show CDR1 as SQVTM and CDR2 as ANQGSEA. This CDR3 has 14 residues. J lost 3 bases, V lost 6 bases, and 4 bases had no gene match. In DNA, the CDR3 is TGCAGCGTCGCACTAGCGGGGGGGAAAGAGACCCAGTACTTC. The encoded protein is CSVALAGGKETQYF.

This clone was recorded once. The chain couples TRBV5-1 to TRBJ1-2; TRBD1 agrees at 8 bases. The ends lost 4 bases at V and 7 bases at J; junction bases unmatched: 12. Looked up from germline, CDR1 is SGHRS and CDR2 is YFSETQ. This CDR3 region has 15 residues. The CDR3, as DNA: TGCGCCAGCAGCAGCCGGACAGGGAAGACGGGTGGCTACACCTTC. As protein: CASSSRTGKTGGYTF.

The CDR3 DNA sequence: TGTGCCAGCAGCACCCCGGGGGGACTCTATGGCTACACCTTC. Protein: CASSTPGGLYGYTF. The chain joins TRBV6-5 to TRBJ1-2; D perhaps matches TRBD1 (5 bases). The germline gives CDR1 MNHEY, CDR2 SVGAGI. The germline V and J ends were trimmed by 6 bases and 4 bases, with 15 bases remaining between them. The CDR3 has 14 amino acids.

The CDR3 bases are TGTGCAAGTGGGGACACCAATCAGCCCCAGCATTTT. Amino acid sequence: CASGDTNQPQHF. This chain joins TRBV10-3 and TRBJ1-5, with D tentatively TRBD1 (6 bases). Per germline, CDR1 ENHRY and CDR2 SYGVKD. CDR3 length: 12 residues.

The V call is TRBV10-3, the J call TRBJ1-2; 10 bases line up with TRBD1. V gave up 0 bases and J gave up 4 bases; unmatched junction bases: 2. CDR3 length: 15 amino acids. CDR1 is ENHRY and CDR2 is SYGVKD in the germline V gene. This CDR3 is CAISESGQGIYGYTF. The DNA of the CDR3 is TGTGCCATCAGTGAGTCGGGACAGGGGATCTATGGCTACACCTTC.

CDR3 protein: CASSQQGASTAYEQYF. The CDR3 DNA reads TGTGCCAGCTCACAACAGGGGGCATCGACAGCCTACGAGCAGTACTTC. This chain connects TRBV18 to TRBJ2-7; 9 bases agree with TRBD1. This CDR3 region has 16 residues. With V trimmed by 4 bases and J by 2 bases, 9 bases remained unmatched. CDR1 and CDR2 from the germline V gene are KGHSH and LQKENI.

A single count supports this clone. This rearrangement joins TRBV2 to TRBJ1-3, with no clear D. This CDR3 region has 14 residues. The ends were cut back, 7 bases at V and 0 bases at J, with 10 bases in the middle. Germline loops: CDR1 SNHLY, CDR2 FYNNEI. This CDR3 is CASIDTNSGNTIYF. The DNA of the CDR3 is TGTGCCAGCATCGACACAAACTCTGGAAACACCATATATTTT.

The gene calls are TRBV12-3 or TRBV12-4 and TRBJ1-3; no reliable D call. The CDR3 is 13 amino acids. The V end was cut by 1 base, the J end by 8 bases, with 9 bases between. The CDR3 nucleotides read TGTGCCAGCAGTTTAGGGCCCCGGGACACCATATATTTT. It codes for CASSLGPRDTIYF.

The chain recombines TRBV5-4 with TRBJ2-1; 11 positions match TRBD2. The germline CDR1 and CDR2 sequences are SGHNT and YYREEE (reference sequence). The CDR3 totals 16 residues. The V and J ends lost 4 bases and 6 bases, in that order; junction bases with no gene match: 9. The CDR3 reads CASSIPGLAVLNEQFF. CDR3 bases: TGTGCCAGCAGCATCCCGGGACTAGCGGTTCTCAATGAGCAGTTCTTC.

The chain has TRBV7-3 and TRBJ1-2; 9 nucleotides match TRBD1. The CDR3 totals 13 residues. V was pared by 4 bases and J by 6 bases, with 3 bases of the junction left unmatched. CDR1 SGHTA and CDR2 FQGTGA come from the germline V gene. The CDR3 loop is CASSSGQGHGYTF. The CDR3 DNA sequence: TGTGCCAGCAGCTCGGGACAGGGCCATGGCTACACCTTC. The entire variable domain, with the rest obtained from reference TRBV7-3 and TRBJ1-2, is as follows: GAGVSQTPSNKVTEKGKYVELRCDPISGHTALYWYRQSLGQGPEFLIYFQGTGAADDSGLPNDRFFAVRPEGSVSTLKIQRTERGDSAVYLCASSSGQGHGYTFGSGTRLTVV.

V is TRBV6-5 and J is TRBJ2-5; 10 bases are shared with TRBD1. Per the germline V gene, CDR1 is MNHEY and CDR2 is SVGAGI. The J segment lost 6 bases and the V segment lost 4 bases, leaving 8 bases of the junction unmatched. The length of the CDR3 is 15 residues. The chain's CDR3 is CASSSTGGAGKTQYF. CDR3 bases: TGTGCCAGCAGTTCGACAGGGGGCGCGGGGAAGACCCAGTACTTC.